Sequencing of this T cell receptor beta chain was carried out in a study of blood T cell repertoires in COVID-19. Germline V gene data show CDR1 as GTSNPN and CDR2 as SVGIG (reference sequence). V was shortened by 4 bases and J by 0 bases, with 20 bases between the two germline ends. There are 17 residues in the CDR3. TCRdb's table, derived via immunoSEQ multiplex PCR, lists solely in-frame clones and lacks some. The sample lists approximately 290,000 clones; roughly 90% were seen once. The chain links TRBV30 to TRBJ2-3; TRBD2 is a possible D gene (5 bases). The clonotype comes from a woman younger than 45 who had recovered from COVID-19. Sequenced material: PBMCs or T cells enriched from blood (not recorded which). CDR3 DNA sequence: TGTGCCTGGACCCTTCTCCGAGGGAGCTCTAGCACAGATACGCAGTATTTT. Translation gives CAWTLLRGSSSTDTQYF.